This TCR beta chain appears in the sequencing data of a study of blood T cell repertoires in COVID-19. Study-level background: Sample material is recorded as cDNA or gDNA derived from T cells, B-cell-depleted T cells, or PBMCs.

Unmatched junction bases numbered 10, after V lost 1 base and J lost 5 bases. The CDR3 spans 17 residues. Germline V gives CDR1 SGHNT, CDR2 YENEEA. Libraries were prepared by immunoSEQ multiplex PCR; TCRdb keeps only in-frame clonotypes and omits some of them. Among about 53,000 clones listed, around 84% were seen once. The V gene is TRBV11-3, the J gene TRBJ2-1; 8 nucleotides agree with TRBD1. Input material: peripheral blood. This TCR came from a man between 65 and 80 years old with active COVID-19. CDR3 nucleotides: TGTGCCAGCAGCTTAGGGCAGGGGGCAACCGTGGACAATGAGCAGTTCTTC. This translates into CASSLGQGATVDNEQFF.